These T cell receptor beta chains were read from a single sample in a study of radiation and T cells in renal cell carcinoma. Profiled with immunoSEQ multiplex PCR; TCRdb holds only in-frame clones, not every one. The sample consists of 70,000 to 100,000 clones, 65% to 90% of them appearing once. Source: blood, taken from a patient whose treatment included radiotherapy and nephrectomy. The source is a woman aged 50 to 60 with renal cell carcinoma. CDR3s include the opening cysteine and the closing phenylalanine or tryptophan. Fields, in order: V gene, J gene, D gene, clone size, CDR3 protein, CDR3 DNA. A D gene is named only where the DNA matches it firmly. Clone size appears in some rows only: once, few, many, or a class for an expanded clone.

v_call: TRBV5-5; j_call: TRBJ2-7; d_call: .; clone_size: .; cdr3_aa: CASSLEQGLYEQYF; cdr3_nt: TGTGCCAGCAGCTTGGAACAGGGTCTCTACGAGCAGTACTTC
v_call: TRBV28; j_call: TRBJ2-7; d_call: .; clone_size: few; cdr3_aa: CASSALAGYEQYF; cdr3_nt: TGTGCCAGCAGTGCCCTTGCTGGGTACGAGCAGTACTTC
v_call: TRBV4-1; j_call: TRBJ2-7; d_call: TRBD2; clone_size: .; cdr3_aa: CASSQGLAPTGTYEQYF; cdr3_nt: TGCGCCAGCAGCCAAGGACTAGCGCCCACGGGAACCTACGAGCAGTACTTC
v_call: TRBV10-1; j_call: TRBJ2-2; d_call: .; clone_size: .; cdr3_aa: CASSEWQGTGELFF; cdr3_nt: TGCGCCAGCAGTGAGTGGCAGGGCACCGGGGAGCTGTTTTTT
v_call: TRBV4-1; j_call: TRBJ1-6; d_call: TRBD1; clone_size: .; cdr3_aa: CASSQDSGGSPLHF; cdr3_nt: TGCGCCAGCAGCCAAGATTCAGGGGGATCACCCCTCCACTTT
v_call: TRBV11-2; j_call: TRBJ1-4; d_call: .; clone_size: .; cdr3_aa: CASSSQGTTNEKLFF; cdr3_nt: TGTGCCAGCAGCTCGCAGGGTACAACTAATGAAAAACTGTTTTTT
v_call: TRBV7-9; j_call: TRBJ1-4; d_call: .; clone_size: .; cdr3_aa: CASRSEAEEKLFF; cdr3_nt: TGTGCCAGCAGATCAGAGGCGGAAGAAAAACTGTTTTTT
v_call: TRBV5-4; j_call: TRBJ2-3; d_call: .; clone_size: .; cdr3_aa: CASSLRTALHDTQYF; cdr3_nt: TGTGCCAGCAGCTTGAGGACCGCCCTCCACGATACGCAGTATTTT
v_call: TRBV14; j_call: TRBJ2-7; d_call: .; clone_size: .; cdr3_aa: CASSSSAYEQYF; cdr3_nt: TGTGCCAGCAGCTCTTCGGCCTACGAGCAGTACTTC
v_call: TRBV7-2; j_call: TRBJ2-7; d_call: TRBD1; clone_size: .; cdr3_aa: CASSRLQGHDKGDEQYF; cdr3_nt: TGTGCCAGCAGCCGTCTACAGGGGCACGATAAGGGGGACGAGCAGTACTTC